The clone carrying this T cell receptor beta chain has a single count. The sample belongs to a study of blood T cell repertoires in COVID-19. Study information: Acute and convalescent COVID-19 samples came from the United States, Italy and Spain.

TCRdb keeps only in-frame clones here, not all; method: immunoSEQ multiplex PCR. The sample yields 150,000 or so clones, 70% to 85% seen once. The CDR3 runs to 13 residues. V dropped 8 bases and J dropped 7; count of bases not matched to a gene: 8. The rearrangement uses TRBV12-3 or TRBV12-4 and TRBJ2-5; TRBD1 agrees at 9 bases. The receptor comes from a middle-aged man who had recovered from COVID-19. Source material: PBMCs or T cells enriched from blood (not recorded which). The CDR3 sequence is CASQTTGGRTQYF. The CDR3 DNA reads TGTGCCAGCCAAACAACAGGGGGCAGGACCCAGTACTTC.